This T cell receptor beta chain derives from a study of regulatory T cells in long-lasting Graves disease. Across the study: Over 5 years of antithyroid drugs with positive TSH receptor antibodies was taken to mean persistent Graves' disease. Findings and limits, study-wide: With under 3,500 shared public clonotypes, persistent patients exceeded new patients, who shared more than 900. Persistent disease exhibited a predilection for TRBV28, TRBJ1-2 and TRBJ2-5.

The authors built TCR beta libraries using iRepertoire HTBI primers and Arm-PCR of CDR3 regions. TCRdb independently ran MiXCR on the multiplex PCR reads; one entry per CDR3 protein. The profile shows around 300,000 distinct CDR3 sequences, around a fifth of them singletons. On this clonotype itself: What it recognizes is unknown.

As for time point: persistent/refractory GD, antithyroid drugs over 5 years with positive TRAb. TCR sequences were obtained from RNA taken from PBMCs. Graves' disease was diagnosed by American Thyroid Association guidelines. Germline lookup yields CDR1 SNHLY and CDR2 FYNNEI. CDR3 length: 15 residues. The ends lost 6 bases at V and 8 bases at J; junction bases unmatched: 14. The source of this sequence is a female donor with Graves disease. The rearrangement links TRBV2 to TRBJ2-3, with 7 bases fitting TRBD2. This specimen consisted of peripheral blood mononuclear cells (PBMCs), obtained when the disease was refractory, from a patient treated with antithyroid drugs. CDR3 loop: CASRGFGGSSGTQYF. The CDR3 DNA sequence: TGTGCCAGCAGGGGATTTGGCGGGAGTAGCGGTACGCAGTATTTT.